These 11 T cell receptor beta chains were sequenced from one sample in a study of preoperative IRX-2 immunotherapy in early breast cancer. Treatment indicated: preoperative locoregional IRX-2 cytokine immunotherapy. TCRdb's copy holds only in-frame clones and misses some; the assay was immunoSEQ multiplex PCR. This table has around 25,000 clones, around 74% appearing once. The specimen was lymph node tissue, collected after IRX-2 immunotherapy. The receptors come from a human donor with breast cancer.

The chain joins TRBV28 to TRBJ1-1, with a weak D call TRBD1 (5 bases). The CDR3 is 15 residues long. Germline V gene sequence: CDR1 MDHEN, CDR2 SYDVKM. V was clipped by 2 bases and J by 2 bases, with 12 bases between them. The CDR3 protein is CASSLLDRPNTEAFF. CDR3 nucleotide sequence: TGTGCCAGCAGTTTACTAGACAGACCAAACACTGAAGCTTTCTTT.

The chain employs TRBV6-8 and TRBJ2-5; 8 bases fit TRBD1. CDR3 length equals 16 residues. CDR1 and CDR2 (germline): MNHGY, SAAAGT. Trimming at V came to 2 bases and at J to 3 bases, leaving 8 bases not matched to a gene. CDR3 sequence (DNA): TGTGCCAGCAGTTACGCCAGGGGGCGAATTAAAGAGACCCAGTACTTC. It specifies CASSYARGRIKETQYF.

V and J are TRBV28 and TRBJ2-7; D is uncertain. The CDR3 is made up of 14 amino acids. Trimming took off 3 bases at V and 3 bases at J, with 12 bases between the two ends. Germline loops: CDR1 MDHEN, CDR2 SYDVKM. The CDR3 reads CASSLWARYYEQYF. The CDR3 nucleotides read TGTGCCAGCAGTTTGTGGGCACGATACTACGAGCAGTACTTC.

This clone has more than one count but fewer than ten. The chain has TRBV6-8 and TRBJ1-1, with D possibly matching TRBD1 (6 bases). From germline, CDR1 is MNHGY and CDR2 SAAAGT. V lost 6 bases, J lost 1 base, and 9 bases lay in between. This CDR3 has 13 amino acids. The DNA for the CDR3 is TGTGCCAGCAGACGGACAGCGAACACTGAAGCTTTCTTT. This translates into CASRRTANTEAFF.

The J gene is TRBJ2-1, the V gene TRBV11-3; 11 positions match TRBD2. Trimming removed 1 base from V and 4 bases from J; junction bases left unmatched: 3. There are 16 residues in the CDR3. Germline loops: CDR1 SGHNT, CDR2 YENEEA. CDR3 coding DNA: TGTGCCAGCAGCTTAGGTACTAGCGGGAGATACAATGAGCAGTTCTTC. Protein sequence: CASSLGTSGRYNEQFF.

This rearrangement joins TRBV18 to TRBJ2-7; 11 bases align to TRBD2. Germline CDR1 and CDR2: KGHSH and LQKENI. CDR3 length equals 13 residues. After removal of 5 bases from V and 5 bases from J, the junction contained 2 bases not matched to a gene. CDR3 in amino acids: CASSTSGSDEQYF. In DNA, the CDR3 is TGTGCCAGCTCAACTAGCGGGAGTGACGAGCAGTACTTC.

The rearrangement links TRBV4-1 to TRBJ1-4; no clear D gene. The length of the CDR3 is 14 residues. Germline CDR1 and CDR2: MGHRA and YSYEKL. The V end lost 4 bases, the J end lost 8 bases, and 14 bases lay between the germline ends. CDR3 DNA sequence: TGCGCCAGCAGCCTCCGTCATGGGGTAGAAAAACTGTTTTTT. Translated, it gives CASSLRHGVEKLFF.

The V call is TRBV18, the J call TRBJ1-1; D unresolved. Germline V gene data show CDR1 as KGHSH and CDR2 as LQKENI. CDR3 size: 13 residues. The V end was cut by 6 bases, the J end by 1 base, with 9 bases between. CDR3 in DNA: TGTGCCAGCTCGCCAACAGAGAACACTGAAGCTTTCTTT. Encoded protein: CASSPTENTEAFF.

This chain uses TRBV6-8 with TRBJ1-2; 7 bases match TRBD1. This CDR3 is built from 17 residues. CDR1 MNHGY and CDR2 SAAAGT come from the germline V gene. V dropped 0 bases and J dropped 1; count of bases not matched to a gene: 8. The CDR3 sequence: CASSYSKDQGVNYGYTF. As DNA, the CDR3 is TGTGCCAGCAGTTACTCGAAGGATCAGGGGGTTAACTATGGCTACACCTTC.

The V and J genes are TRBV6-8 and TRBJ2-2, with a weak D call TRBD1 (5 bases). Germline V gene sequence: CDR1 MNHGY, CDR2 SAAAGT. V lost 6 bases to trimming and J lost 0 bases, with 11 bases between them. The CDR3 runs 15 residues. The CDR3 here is CASSPQGTNTGELFF. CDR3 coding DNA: TGTGCCAGCAGCCCCCAGGGCACGAACACCGGGGAGCTGTTTTTT.

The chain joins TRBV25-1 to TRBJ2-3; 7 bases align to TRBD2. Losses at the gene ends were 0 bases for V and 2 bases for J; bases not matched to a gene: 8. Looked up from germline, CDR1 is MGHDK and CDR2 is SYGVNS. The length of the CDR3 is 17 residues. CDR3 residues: CASSEYFRAGPTDTQYF. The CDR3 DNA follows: TGTGCCAGCAGTGAATATTTTAGAGCGGGACCCACAGATACGCAGTATTTT. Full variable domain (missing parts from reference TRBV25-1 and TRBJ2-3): EADIYQTPRYLVIGTGKKITLECSQTMGHDKMYWYQQDPGMELHLIHYSYGVNSTEKGDLSSESTVSRIRTEHFPLTLESARPSHTSQYLCASSEYFRAGPTDTQYFGPGTRLTVL.